The 9 T cell receptor beta chains below were found in one sample sequenced in a study of T cells after yellow fever vaccination. TCRdb processed the 5' RACE reads anew with MiXCR; each CDR3 protein has one entry. The table has 300,000 to 400,000 distinct CDR3 sequences, approximately 13% seen once. Source: CD4+ T cells sorted from PBMCs, taken 15 days after the yellow fever booster vaccination. The source of these receptors is a young man who received the YFV17D yellow fever vaccine.

The table lists this clonotype with a few counts. The chain has TRBV5-4 and TRBJ2-3, with D perhaps TRBD2 (6 bases). Deletions cut 0 bases from V and 5 bases from J, with 16 bases between. Germline values: CDR1 SGHNT, CDR2 YYREEE (reference sequence). The CDR3 extends over 16 amino acids. The CDR3 DNA reads as TGTGCCAGCAGCTTGGCGATGGGAGGTTATGAAGATACGCAGTATTTT. Its protein product is CASSLAMGGYEDTQYF. Full variable domain (remainder filled in from reference TRBV5-4 and TRBJ2-3): ETGVTQSPTHLIKTRGQQVTLRCSSQSGHNTVSWYQQALGQGPQFIFQYYREEENGRGNFPPRFSGLQFPNYSSELNVNALELDDSALYLCASSLAMGGYEDTQYFGPGTRLTVL.

This chain connects TRBV5-1 to TRBJ2-3; 12 bases fit TRBD2. V gave up 4 bases and J gave up 3 bases; unmatched junction bases: 6. CDR1 SGHRS and CDR2 YFSETQ come from the germline V gene. The CDR3 is 16 residues long. The CDR3 region has the DNA TGCGCCAGCAGCAAACGACTAGCGGGGGCTACAGATACGCAGTATTTT. This codes for CASSKRLAGATDTQYF.

The chain couples TRBV5-4 to TRBJ2-5; 8 nucleotides align to TRBD2. With 5 bases clipped from V and 3 bases from J, the junction kept 3 bases outside the gene matches. Germline values: CDR1 SGHNT, CDR2 YYREEE (reference sequence). This CDR3 has 13 amino acids. CDR3 protein: CASRGAGEETQYF. Written as DNA, the CDR3 is TGTGCCAGCAGGGGAGCGGGGGAAGAGACCCAGTACTTC.

The V call is TRBV12-3 or TRBV12-4, the J call TRBJ2-7; 7 positions agree with TRBD1. The CDR3 sequence is 15 residues long. V trimming: 7 bases; J trimming: 0 bases; junction bases outside the gene matches: 9. The DNA of the CDR3 is TGTGCCAGCATTCCGACAGGGCCATTCTCCTACGAGCAGTACGTC. It translates to CASIPTGPFSYEQYV.

Only a few counts were recorded for this clonotype. The rearrangement links TRBV7-8 to TRBJ2-1, with unresolved D. Germline V lookup: CDR1 SGHVS, CDR2 FQNEAQ. V was shortened by 6 bases and J by 2 bases, with 14 bases between the two germline ends. This CDR3 has 15 amino acids. The CDR3 nucleotides are TGTGCCAGCAGGCCAAGACGGTCGACCTACAATGAGCAGTTCTTC. The encoded protein is CASRPRRSTYNEQFF.

There are a few counts of this clonotype. V usage is TRBV4-3 and J usage is TRBJ2-3; no reliable D call. The CDR3 runs 15 residues. V was shortened by 0 bases and J by 3 bases, with 10 bases between the two germline ends. Germline V gene data show CDR1 as LGHNA and CDR2 as YSLEER. The CDR3 region has the DNA TGCGCCAGCAGCCAAGAGTCTATGCGGACAGATACGCAGTATTTT. Translation gives CASSQESMRTDTQYF.

This clonotype showed up many times. The rearrangement joins TRBV6-2 or TRBV6-3 to TRBJ1-5; tentative D call: TRBD1 (5 bases). Germline CDR1 MNHEY, CDR2 SVGEGT. Trimming shortened V by 6 bases and J by 8 bases, and 17 bases separated the two germline ends. CDR3 length: 14 amino acids. This chain's CDR3 is CASRNRRGLEPQHF. DNA for the CDR3: TGTGCCAGCAGGAACCGTCGGGGCTTAGAGCCCCAGCATTTT.

This clonotype was observed at least ten times. The CDR3 loop is CSVVTSGYNEQFF. CDR3 in DNA: TGCAGCGTTGTGACTAGCGGCTACAATGAGCAGTTCTTC. V is TRBV29-1 and J is TRBJ2-1; 9 nucleotides line up with TRBD2. The CDR3 contains 13 residues. Germline CDR1 is SQVTM and CDR2 is ANQGSEA. V shed 4 bases, J shed 3 bases, and the junction held 1 base outside the gene matches.

This clonotype was detected a few times. J is TRBJ2-7 and V is TRBV4-2; perhaps D is TRBD1 or TRBD2 (5 bases each). V was trimmed by 2 bases and J by 3 bases, leaving 14 bases between them. Germline V lookup: CDR1 LGHNA, CDR2 YNFKEQ. The CDR3 is 15 amino acids. The DNA of the CDR3 is TGTGCCAGCAGCCAACCAGACCGGGACGGCTACGAGCAGTACTTC. It yields the protein CASSQPDRDGYEQYF.